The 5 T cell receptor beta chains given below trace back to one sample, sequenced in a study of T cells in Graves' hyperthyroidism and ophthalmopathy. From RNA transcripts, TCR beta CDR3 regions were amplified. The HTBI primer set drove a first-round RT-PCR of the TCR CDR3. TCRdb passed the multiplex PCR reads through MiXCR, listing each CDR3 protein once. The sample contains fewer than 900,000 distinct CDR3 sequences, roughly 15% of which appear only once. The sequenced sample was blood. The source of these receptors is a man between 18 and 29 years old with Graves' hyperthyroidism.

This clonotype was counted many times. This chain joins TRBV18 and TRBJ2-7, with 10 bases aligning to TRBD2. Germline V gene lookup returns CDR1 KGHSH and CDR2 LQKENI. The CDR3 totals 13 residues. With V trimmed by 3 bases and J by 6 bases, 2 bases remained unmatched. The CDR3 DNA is TGTGCCAGCTCACCGGCTAGCGGGGGCGAGCAGTACTTC. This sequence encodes CASSPASGGEQYF.

In nucleotides, the CDR3 is TGTGCCAGCAGCGTAGGGGGGAATAGCAATCAGCCCCAGCATTTT. This encodes CASSVGGNSNQPQHF. The V gene is TRBV9, the J gene TRBJ1-5; possible D gene TRBD1, 5 bases. The CDR3 loop spans 15 amino acids. Trimming removed 0 bases at V and 0 bases at J, with 7 bases between. Germline CDR1 is SGDLS and CDR2 is YYNGEE. Supplemented by reference TRBV9 and TRBJ1-5, the full variable domain reads DSGVTQTPKHLITATGQRVTLRCSPRSGDLSVYWYQQSLDQGLQFLIQYYNGEERAKGNILERFSAQQFPDLHSELNLSSLELGDSALYFCASSVGGNSNQPQHFGDGTRLSIL.

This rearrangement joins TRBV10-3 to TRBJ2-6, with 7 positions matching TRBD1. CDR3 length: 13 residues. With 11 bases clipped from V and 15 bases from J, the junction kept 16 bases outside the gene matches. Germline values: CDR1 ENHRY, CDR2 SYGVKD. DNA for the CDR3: TGTGCCCTGGAGACCGGGACAGCCCGTGCCCTGACTTTC. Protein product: CALETGTARALTF.

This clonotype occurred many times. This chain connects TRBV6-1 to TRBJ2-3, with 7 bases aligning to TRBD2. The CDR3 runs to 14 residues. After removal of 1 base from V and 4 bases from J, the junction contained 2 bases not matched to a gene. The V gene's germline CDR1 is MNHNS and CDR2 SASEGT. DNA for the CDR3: TGTGCCAGCAGTGAAGTGGGGGGGGCAGATACGCAGTATTTT. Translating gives CASSEVGGADTQYF.

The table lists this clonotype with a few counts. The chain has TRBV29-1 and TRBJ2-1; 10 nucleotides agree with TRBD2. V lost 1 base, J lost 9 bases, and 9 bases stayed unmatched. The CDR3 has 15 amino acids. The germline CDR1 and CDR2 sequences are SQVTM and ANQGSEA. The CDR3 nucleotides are TGCAGCGTTGAAGCAAGGCTAGCGGGAGAAGGTGAGCAGTTCTTC. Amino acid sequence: CSVEARLAGEGEQFF.